This T cell receptor beta chain derives from a study of patients and donors after allogeneic stem cell transplantation. MiXCR, applied by TCRdb to the RT-PCR reads, yields one record per CDR3 protein. Here the sample spans about 410,000 distinct CDR3 sequences, about a sixth being singletons. In germline, CDR1 is KGHSH, CDR2 LQKENI. The ends were cut back, 2 bases at V and 5 bases at J, with 4 bases in the middle. The CDR3 length is 12 residues. The sequenced sample consisted of blood, either unsorted or a sorted T cell fraction (not recorded which). The TCR sequence derives from a human donor who was either an allogeneic HSCT recipient or a stem cell or donor lymphocyte infusion donor (not recorded which). It is not recorded whose cells these are; they may come from a transplant donor. The V call is TRBV18, the J call TRBJ2-1, with D unclear. As DNA, the CDR3 is TGTGCCAGCTCACCATCAGACAATGAGCAGTTCTTC. This sequence encodes CASSPSDNEQFF.